Following are 27 T cell receptor beta chains from one sample sequenced in a study of shared clonotypes between healthy human individuals. The repertoire was sequenced with immunoSEQ multiplex PCR; TCRdb's copy has only in-frame clones and lacks some. The sample gives around 2.5 million clones, 93% of which show up once; roughly 0.39% is in the top ten. The specimen sequenced was naive CD4+ T cells from PBMCs. Subset here: CD45RA+ positively selected. Receptors were obtained from a man aged 18 to 30 in good health. Some clones in this sample may be carry-over from other donors' samples.

The chain employs TRBV27 and TRBJ2-7, with D possibly matching TRBD2 (5 bases). Germline V gene data show CDR1 as MNHEY and CDR2 as SMNVEV (reference sequence). The CDR3 is 13 residues long. V lost 6 bases and J lost 3, with 12 bases in between. CDR3 sequence reads: CASRGLRVYEQYF. CDR3 in DNA: TGTGCCAGCAGGGGCCTGAGGGTCTACGAGCAGTACTTC.

The chain employs TRBV6-5 and TRBJ1-2; D is uncertain. V was pared by 10 bases and J by 0 bases, with 12 bases between. The CDR3 is 13 amino acids. The germline gives CDR1 MNHEY, CDR2 SVGAGI. The DNA of the CDR3 is TGTGCCACCCGTGCAGGTGCTAACTATGGCTACACCTTC. It codes for CATRAGANYGYTF.

This chain links TRBV19 with TRBJ2-1; 8 nucleotides line up with TRBD1. Germline CDR1 and CDR2: LNHDA and SQIVND (reference sequence). The CDR3 spans 12 residues. V shed 7 bases and J 13 bases; nucleotides not matched to a gene: 9. CDR3 residues: CASTPGGLPQFF. In DNA form, the CDR3 reads TGTGCCAGTACTCCAGGGGGCTTACCCCAGTTCTTC.

This rearrangement joins TRBV5-8 to TRBJ1-3; perhaps TRBD1 as D (5 bases). Germline CDR1 is SGHTS and CDR2 is YDEGEE. Trimming cost V 1 base and J 3 bases, with 11 bases left between them. The CDR3 length is 15 residues. The CDR3: CASSLKRGFGNTIYF. In DNA form, the CDR3 reads TGTGCCAGCAGCTTGAAAAGGGGATTTGGAAACACCATATATTTT.

This chain connects TRBV27 to TRBJ2-7, with 9 bases matching TRBD1. Germline V gene data show CDR1 as MNHEY and CDR2 as SMNVEV (reference sequence). CDR3 length equals 14 residues. V lost 5 bases and J lost 4; bases outside the gene matches: 6. The CDR3 bases are TGTGCCAGCAGTAGAGACAGGGGGATATACGAGCAGTACTTC. This sequence encodes CASSRDRGIYEQYF.

This clone was seen a single time. The chain uses TRBV2 and TRBJ2-1; 8 bases map to TRBD1. CDR1 and CDR2 from the germline V gene are SNHLY and FYNNEI. The length of the CDR3 is 14 residues. J lost 8 bases, V lost 2 bases, and 5 bases had no gene match. The CDR3 nucleotides are TGTGCCAGCAGTGAAAGGACAGGGAATGATGAGCAGTTCTTC. Protein: CASSERTGNDEQFF.

On this clone itself: Other DNA sequences from this sample encode an identical CDR3 as well. The J gene is TRBJ1-2, the V gene TRBV5-1; 8 bases are shared with TRBD1. In germline, CDR1 is SGHRS, CDR2 YFSETQ. V was pared by 0 bases and J by 4 bases, with 5 bases of the junction left unmatched. The CDR3 is made up of 15 amino acids. The CDR3 coding sequence is TGCGCCAGCAGCTTGGAAGGACAGGGACTCTATGGCTACACCTTC. Its translation: CASSLEGQGLYGYTF.

The chain is built from TRBV29-1 and TRBJ2-7; D gene uncertain. CDR1 SQVTM and CDR2 ANQGSEA come from the germline V gene. V shed 6 bases and J shed 0 bases, with 12 bases lying between them. The CDR3 is 13 amino acids. CDR3 sequence: CSVAGRSSYEQYF. The CDR3 region has the DNA TGCAGCGTGGCTGGACGGAGCTCCTACGAGCAGTACTTC.

This clone was found once. The rearrangement uses TRBV7-8 and TRBJ1-1; D remains ambiguous. This CDR3 is 15 amino acids long. The V gene lost 3 bases and the J gene lost 0 bases, with 11 bases spanning the gap. Germline V lookup: CDR1 SGHVS, CDR2 FQNEAQ. CDR3: CASSFSQAMNTEAFF. CDR3 nucleotide sequence: TGTGCCAGCAGCTTTAGTCAGGCTATGAACACTGAAGCTTTCTTT.

V usage is TRBV19 and J usage is TRBJ1-3; D might be TRBD1 (5 bases). Trimming took 4 bases from V and 6 from J, leaving 10 bases between them. The germline gives CDR1 LNHDA, CDR2 SQIVND (reference sequence). The CDR3 spans 13 residues. CDR3 in amino acids: CASSTRTLNTIYF. The DNA of the CDR3 is TGTGCCAGTAGTACGAGGACATTAAACACCATATATTTT.

The J gene is TRBJ2-5, the V gene TRBV27, with D uncertain. CDR3 length: 15 residues. The V gene's germline CDR1 is MNHEY and CDR2 SMNVEV (reference sequence). V was pared by 3 bases and J by 7 bases, with 18 bases between. CDR3 nucleotide sequence: TGTGCCAGCAGTTTGCCCGGCCGCCGGGCGCGGACCCAGTACTTC. Encoded protein: CASSLPGRRARTQYF.

The J gene is TRBJ2-3, the V gene TRBV7-7; D perhaps matches TRBD1 (5 bases). The CDR3 totals 15 residues. Trimming cost V 5 bases and J 0 bases, with 12 bases left between them. Germline CDR1 is SSHAT and CDR2 is FNYEAQ (reference sequence). The CDR3 DNA reads as TGTGCCAGCAGCCCAGGACAAGTTAGCACAGATACGCAGTATTTT. Amino acids: CASSPGQVSTDTQYF. The full variable domain, with the rest looked up from reference TRBV7-7 and TRBJ2-3, is GAGVSQSPRYKVTKRGQDVTLRCDPISSHATLYWYQQALGQGPEFLTYFNYEAQPDKSGLPSDRFSAERPEGSISTLTIQRTEQRDSAMYRCASSPGQVSTDTQYFGPGTRLTVL.

This clone was detected only once. The chain employs TRBV18 and TRBJ2-7; D perhaps matches TRBD1 (6 bases). CDR1 is KGHSH, CDR2 LQKENI, per germline. The ends were cut back, 3 bases at V and 6 bases at J, with 18 bases in the middle. The CDR3 extends over 15 amino acids. The CDR3 DNA reads as TGTGCCAGCTCACCCACGCCGGGACAACTTCTCGAGCAGTACTTC. Encoded protein: CASSPTPGQLLEQYF.

The chain recombines TRBV5-6 with TRBJ2-3; possible D gene TRBD1, 5 bases. The CDR3 contains 13 residues. Per germline, CDR1 SGHDT and CDR2 YYEEEE. Trimming removed 0 bases at V and 7 bases at J, with 9 bases between. DNA for the CDR3: TGTGCCAGCAGCTTGGACAGGTCAAATACGCAGTATTTT. Protein: CASSLDRSNTQYF. The whole variable domain, filled in from reference TRBV5-6 and TRBJ2-3, reads DAGVTQSPTHLIKTRGQQVTLRCSPKSGHDTVSWYQQALGQGPQFIFQYYEEEERQRGNFPDRFSGHQFPNYSSELNVNALLLGDSALYLCASSLDRSNTQYFGPGTRLTVL.

This clone has only one observation. The J gene is TRBJ2-3, the V gene TRBV7-9; 14 bases are shared with TRBD2. The CDR3 length is 17 residues. V shed 5 bases, J shed 7 bases, and the junction held 11 bases outside the gene matches. Germline V gene sequence: CDR1 SEHNR, CDR2 FQNEAQ (reference sequence). The CDR3 protein is CASSPVVGTSGRNTQYF. In DNA form, the CDR3 reads TGTGCCAGCAGCCCCGTTGTGGGGACTAGCGGGAGAAATACGCAGTATTTT.

The chain joins TRBV5-4 to TRBJ2-2, with 7 nucleotides matching TRBD2. In germline, CDR1 is SGHNT, CDR2 YYREEE (reference sequence). J lost 7 bases, V lost 3 bases, and 9 bases had no gene match. This CDR3 has 15 residues. CDR3 protein: CASSWTGREFGELFF. CDR3 coding DNA: TGTGCCAGCAGCTGGACGGGGCGGGAGTTCGGGGAGCTGTTTTTT.

This clone was detected once. The J gene is TRBJ2-7, the V gene TRBV5-4; 8 bases line up with TRBD2. V gave up 1 base and J gave up 2 bases; unmatched junction bases: 17. The length of the CDR3 is 19 residues. Per germline, CDR1 SGHNT and CDR2 YYREEE (reference sequence). CDR3 DNA: TGTGCCAGCAGCTTGTGCGGGGGGAATCGGCTAGCTGAAACCTACGAGCAGTACTTC. Translation gives CASSLCGGNRLAETYEQYF.

J is TRBJ2-1 and V is TRBV5-1, with 8 nucleotides matching TRBD1. J was trimmed by 2 bases and V by 1 base; bases with no gene match: 2. Germline lookup yields CDR1 SGHRS and CDR2 YFSETQ. CDR3 length: 15 amino acids. The CDR3 DNA is TGCGCCAGCAGCTTGCTACAGGGGGCCTACAATGAGCAGTTCTTC. Residues: CASSLLQGAYNEQFF.

The gene calls are TRBV11-3 and TRBJ2-5; D perhaps matches TRBD1 (7 bases). In germline, CDR1 is SGHNT, CDR2 YENEEA. The length of the CDR3 is 15 residues. V was trimmed by 2 bases and J by 2 bases, leaving 12 bases between them. The CDR3 nucleotides read TGTGCCAGCAGCTTAAGACAGGGAGGACAAGAGACCCAGTACTTC. As protein: CASSLRQGGQETQYF.

The CDR3 sequence is CASSPQDRQAFF. Here the CDR3 DNA reads TGTGCCAGCTCACCACAGGACAGGCAAGCTTTCTTT. The gene calls are TRBV18 and TRBJ1-1; TRBD1 matches at 7 bases. V lost 1 base, J lost 9 bases, and 2 bases stayed unmatched. The CDR3 is 12 residues long. CDR1 KGHSH and CDR2 LQKENI come from the germline V gene.

The chain is built from TRBV7-3 and TRBJ2-1, with TRBD2 identical over 7 bases. CDR3 length: 15 residues. The V and J ends lost 4 bases and 2 bases, in that order; junction bases with no gene match: 5. Germline V gene sequence: CDR1 SGHTA, CDR2 FQGTGA. The DNA for the CDR3 is TGTGCCAGCAGCTCCCTGGGGGGGGCCTACAATGAGCAGTTCTTC. This encodes CASSSLGGAYNEQFF.

The chain is built from TRBV7-2 and TRBJ2-1; 8 bases line up with TRBD1. Per the germline V gene, CDR1 is SGHTA and CDR2 is FQGNSA. Germline trimming cut 5 bases from V and 1 base from J; bases unmatched to any gene: 4. This CDR3 has 15 amino acids. The CDR3 spells CASSPDRGSYNEQFF. In nucleotides, the CDR3 is TGTGCCAGCAGCCCAGACAGGGGATCCTACAATGAGCAGTTCTTC.

The rearrangement links TRBV2 to TRBJ1-1, with a tentative D call TRBD1 (6 bases). This CDR3 contains 14 residues. CDR1 SNHLY and CDR2 FYNNEI come from the germline V gene. Trimming cost V 7 bases and J 3 bases, with 15 bases left between them. The CDR3 protein is CASTSNGQYTEAFF. The CDR3 DNA follows: TGTGCCAGCACATCCAATGGACAGTACACTGAAGCTTTCTTT. The entire variable domain, with the rest obtained from reference TRBV2 and TRBJ1-1, is as follows: EPEVTQTPSHQVTQMGQEVILRCVPISNHLYFYWYRQILGQKVEFLVSFYNNEISEKSEIFDDQFSVERPDGSNFTLKIRSTKLEDSAMYFCASTSNGQYTEAFFGQGTRLTVV.

The J gene is TRBJ2-7, the V gene TRBV5-8; possible D gene TRBD1, 6 bases. V was cut by 1 base and J by 1 base, with 18 bases left in between. CDR3 length equals 17 residues. Germline assignment: CDR1 SGHTS and CDR2 YDEGEE. In DNA form, the CDR3 reads TGTGCCAGCAGCTTGTTGACTGCAGGGGATTGGTCCTACGAGCAGTACTTC. Translated, it gives CASSLLTAGDWSYEQYF.

The gene calls are TRBV28 and TRBJ1-1, with no clear D. Germline CDR1 MDHEN, CDR2 SYDVKM. The CDR3 is 13 amino acids. Trimming shortened V by 8 bases and J by 0 bases, and 10 bases separated the two germline ends. CDR3 bases: TGTGCCAGCGGCCATGAGTTGAACACTGAAGCTTTCTTT. It translates to CASGHELNTEAFF.

The chain recombines TRBV30 with TRBJ1-1; D ambiguous. Trimming took 0 bases from V and 3 from J, leaving 11 bases between them. Germline-derived CDR1 and CDR2 are GTSNPN and SVGIG (reference sequence). The CDR3 covers 14 residues. Written as DNA, the CDR3 is TGTGCCTGGAGTGTAAGGGCGTTATACACTGAAGCTTTCTTT. Amino acid sequence: CAWSVRALYTEAFF.

The chain has TRBV7-2 and TRBJ2-5, with D unresolved. Trimming left V 4 bases short and J 5 bases short, with 14 bases between. The length of the CDR3 is 14 residues. Germline V gene data show CDR1 as SGHTA and CDR2 as FQGNSA. The CDR3 coding sequence is TGTGCCAGCAGCTCTAACCGCCCATGGGAGACCCAGTACTTC. Amino acid sequence: CASSSNRPWETQYF.